This T cell receptor (beta chain) was obtained from a study of shared clonotypes between healthy human individuals. Germline values: CDR1 LNHDA, CDR2 SQIVND (reference sequence). V gave up 4 bases and J gave up 8 bases; unmatched junction bases: 8. The CDR3 consists of 14 residues. This clone was seen only a few times. Clones were sequenced by immunoSEQ multiplex PCR, and TCRdb holds only the in-frame ones, with some missing. Among millions of clones listed, 85% to 95% were seen once. CD8 cells regarded as naive lacked CD45RO, were positively chosen for CCR7, and omitted terminally differentiated effector memory CD45RA+ cells.

The specimen sequenced was naive CD8+ T cells sorted from blood. The genes are TRBV19 and TRBJ1-1; TRBD1 agrees at 9 bases. The receptor was isolated from a man younger than 35 in good health. The CDR3 region is CASSTRTGDVEAFF. CDR3 DNA sequence: TGTGCCAGTAGTACAAGGACAGGGGATGTGGAAGCTTTCTTT. The variable domain in full, with the rest retrieved from reference TRBV19 and TRBJ1-1, is DGGITQSPKYLFRKEGQNVTLSCEQNLNHDAMYWYRQDPGQGLRLIYYSQIVNDFQKGDIAEGYSVSREKKESFPLTVTSAQKNPTAFYLCASSTRTGDVEAFFGQGTRLTVV.